These 30 T cell receptor beta chains came from one sample sequenced in a study of cytomegalovirus exposure and HLA in healthy donors. The PCR contained 60 Vbeta and 13 Jbeta primers. Some clones are missing from TCRdb's copy, which holds only in-frame ones; the method was immunoSEQ multiplex PCR. The profile covers roughly 98,000 clones, with roughly 74% appearing a single time and approximately 3.2% taken by the ten largest. The specimen sequenced was PBMCs. These receptors were obtained from a female donor in good health and CMV-seropositive.

The chain links TRBV28 to TRBJ2-3, with D maybe TRBD2 (6 bases). The CDR3 loop spans 12 amino acids. CDR1 and CDR2 from the germline V gene are MDHEN and SYDVKM. V lost 6 bases and J 8 bases, leaving 12 bases between the germline ends. CDR3 sequence (DNA): TGTGCCAGCAGGGCGGGGCGCGGTACGCAGTATTTT. Its translation is CASRAGRGTQYF.

The chain is built from TRBV5-1 and TRBJ2-1; TRBD2 aligns across 10 bases. Germline V lookup: CDR1 SGHRS, CDR2 YFSETQ. Trimming cost V 0 bases and J 7 bases; bases outside gene matches: 10. This CDR3 spans 17 amino acids. The DNA for the CDR3 is TGCGCCAGCAGCTTGGTAGCGGGAGGATTTGATGTAAATGAGCAGTTCTTC. Translation gives CASSLVAGGFDVNEQFF. The full variable domain, rest sourced from reference TRBV5-1 and TRBJ2-1, is KAGVTQTPRYLIKTRGQQVTLSCSPISGHRSVSWYQQTPGQGLQFLFEYFSETQRNKGNFPGRFSGRQFSNSRSEMNVSTLELGDSALYLCASSLVAGGFDVNEQFFGPGTRLTVL.

The chain employs TRBV5-6 and TRBJ1-2, with TRBD1 identical over 7 bases. The CDR3 length is 13 residues. Germline values: CDR1 SGHDT, CDR2 YYEEEE. After removal of 2 bases from V and 4 bases from J, the junction contained 2 bases not matched to a gene. CDR3 DNA: TGTGCCAGCAGCTTAGACAGGGCCTATGGCTACACCTTC. Its protein product is CASSLDRAYGYTF.

This chain joins TRBV11-2 and TRBJ1-2; D unclear. Germline lookup yields CDR1 SGHAT and CDR2 FQNNGV. The CDR3 covers 13 residues. With 2 bases removed from V and 7 bases from J, the gap between germline ends came to 11 bases. The CDR3, as DNA: TGTGCCAGCAGCTTAACCGTAAACGGTGGCTACACCTTC. Translating gives CASSLTVNGGYTF.

The V and J genes are TRBV6-5 and TRBJ1-2; perhaps TRBD1 as D (5 bases). This CDR3 region has 14 residues. Germline-derived CDR1 and CDR2 are MNHEY and SVGAGI. V lost 9 bases to trimming and J lost 0 bases, with 14 bases between them. CDR3 DNA: TGTGCCAGTGGAGGGCGAGGGGCTAACTATGGCTACACCTTC. Translation gives CASGGRGANYGYTF.

The gene calls are TRBV30 and TRBJ2-3; perhaps TRBD1 as D (5 bases). From germline, CDR1 is GTSNPN and CDR2 SVGIG (reference sequence). Trimming removed 0 bases at V and 2 bases at J, with 12 bases between. CDR3 size: 15 residues. CDR3 region: CAWSVGRVVTDTQYF. The DNA of the CDR3 is TGTGCCTGGAGTGTAGGCAGGGTTGTCACAGATACGCAGTATTTT.

The rearrangement joins TRBV5-1 to TRBJ1-6; a weak D match, TRBD1 (6 bases). Germline V gene sequence: CDR1 SGHRS, CDR2 YFSETQ. CDR3 size: 15 residues. Trimming shortened V by 4 bases and J by 11 bases, and 19 bases separated the two germline ends. Here the CDR3 DNA reads TGCGCCAGCAGCCTTGGGGGGGCCGGGGGCCCACCCCTCCACTTT. Its protein product is CASSLGGAGGPPLHF.

The chain employs TRBV7-2 and TRBJ1-2; D is uncertain. This CDR3 is built from 14 residues. Germline V CDR1 and CDR2: SGHTA, FQGNSA. The ends were cut back, 6 bases at V and 4 bases at J, with 15 bases in the middle. The CDR3 sequence is CASSPRAGLYGYTF. DNA for the CDR3: TGTGCCAGCAGTCCACGCGCAGGACTCTATGGCTACACCTTC.

In its sample, this clone was seen a few times. This chain uses TRBV4-2 with TRBJ2-7, with 10 positions matching TRBD2. J lost 1 base, V lost 0 bases, and 3 bases had no gene match. The germline gives CDR1 LGHNA, CDR2 YNFKEQ. This CDR3 contains 16 residues. The CDR3 protein is CASSQDGTSASYEQYF. The CDR3 DNA sequence: TGTGCCAGCAGCCAAGATGGGACTAGCGCGTCCTACGAGCAGTACTTC.

This clone was recorded once. The rearrangement joins TRBV18 to TRBJ1-1; tentatively, D is TRBD1 (6 bases). CDR1 and CDR2 from the germline V gene are KGHSH and LQKENI. The V and J ends lost 3 bases and 1 base respectively, with 12 bases between them. The CDR3 covers 15 residues. The CDR3 sequence is CASSPLGHSNTEAFF. The DNA of the CDR3 is TGTGCCAGCTCACCTTTGGGACACTCGAACACTGAAGCTTTCTTT.

The J gene is TRBJ2-1, the V gene TRBV9; tentatively, D is TRBD2 (7 bases). Trimming pared 3 bases from V and 2 bases from J, leaving 18 bases between. CDR3 size: 17 residues. CDR1 is SGDLS and CDR2 is YYNGEE in the germline V gene. The CDR3 protein is CASSARLAQGTYNEQFF. The CDR3 DNA is TGTGCCAGCAGCGCCCGACTAGCTCAGGGGACCTACAATGAGCAGTTCTTC. Using reference TRBV9 and TRBJ2-1 for the parts outside the CDR3, the full variable domain is DSGVTQTPKHLITATGQRVTLRCSPRSGDLSVYWYQQSLDQGLQFLIQYYNGEERAKGNILERFSAQQFPDLHSELNLSSLELGDSALYFCASSARLAQGTYNEQFFGPGTRLTVL.

This clone was seen a single time. This chain uses TRBV7-9 with TRBJ2-2, with D maybe TRBD2 (5 bases). In germline, CDR1 is SEHNR, CDR2 FQNEAQ (reference sequence). The ends were cut back, 1 base at V and 7 bases at J, with 10 bases in the middle. CDR3 size: 14 residues. CDR3 nucleotide sequence: TGTGCCAGCAGCTTAGATATCCGGGGCGGGGAGCTGTTTTTT. Residues: CASSLDIRGGELFF. The whole variable domain, filled in from reference TRBV7-9 and TRBJ2-2, reads DTGVSQNPRHKITKRGQNVTFRCDPISEHNRLYWYRQTLGQGPEFLTYFQNEAQLEKSRLLSDRFSAERPKGSFSTLEIQRTEQGDSAMYLCASSLDIRGGELFFGEGSRLTVL.

The rearrangement links TRBV30 to TRBJ1-5, with 9 bases aligning to TRBD1. The CDR3 covers 15 residues. Germline V lookup: CDR1 GTSNPN, CDR2 SVGIG (reference sequence). The junction had 7 bases not matched to a gene; V was cut back by 3 bases and J by 4 bases. Here the CDR3 DNA reads TGTGCCTGGAGCGGTGGACAGGGGATAAATCAGCCCCAGCATTTT. Protein: CAWSGGQGINQPQHF.

The chain recombines TRBV7-9 with TRBJ1-4, with a weak D call TRBD1 (5 bases). Trimming removed 7 bases from V and 7 bases from J, with 19 bases in between. The V gene's germline CDR1 is SEHNR and CDR2 FQNEAQ (reference sequence). CDR3 length: 15 residues. The CDR3 DNA reads TGTGCCAGCATCCCCTTGGGGGGACCGGGTGAAAAACTGTTTTTT. As protein: CASIPLGGPGEKLFF.

This clone has only a few counts. V usage is TRBV6-5 and J usage is TRBJ1-2, with 9 bases fitting TRBD1. Germline V lookup: CDR1 MNHEY, CDR2 SVGAGI. V was clipped by 5 bases and J by 5 bases; unmatched bases: 9. This CDR3 has 15 residues. The CDR3 sequence is CASSQGQGSLYGYTF. In DNA, the CDR3 is TGTGCCAGCAGTCAGGGACAGGGTTCATTGTATGGCTACACCTTC.

This clone was recorded a few times. The gene calls are TRBV5-6 and TRBJ1-1; D is ambiguous. With 4 bases removed from V and 5 bases from J, the gap between germline ends came to 15 bases. There are 14 residues in the CDR3. Per the germline V gene, CDR1 is SGHDT and CDR2 is YYEEEE. CDR3 residues: CASSRVAGQTEAFF. CDR3 sequence (DNA): TGTGCCAGCAGCCGAGTGGCGGGTCAGACTGAAGCTTTCTTT. Drawing the rest from reference TRBV5-6 and TRBJ1-1, the complete variable domain is DAGVTQSPTHLIKTRGQQVTLRCSPKSGHDTVSWYQQALGQGPQFIFQYYEEEERQRGNFPDRFSGHQFPNYSSELNVNALLLGDSALYLCASSRVAGQTEAFFGQGTRLTVV.

J is TRBJ2-2 and V is TRBV10-2; 7 nucleotides agree with TRBD1. The germline CDR1 and CDR2 sequences are WSHSY and SAAADI. The length of the CDR3 is 14 residues. With V trimmed by 5 bases and J by 8 bases, 8 bases remained unmatched. The CDR3 DNA follows: TGCGCCAGCAGTTCGACAGGGTTTGGGGGGGAGCTGTTTTTT. It codes for CASSSTGFGGELFF.

The chain combines TRBV7-8 with TRBJ2-1, with D perhaps TRBD1 (5 bases). CDR1 is SGHVS, CDR2 FQNEAQ, per germline. Trimming removed 5 bases from V and 6 bases from J, with 17 bases in between. The CDR3 is 15 residues long. The CDR3 region is CASSRQRTSFNEQFF. The CDR3 DNA reads as TGTGCCAGCAGCCGGCAGAGGACATCTTTCAATGAGCAGTTCTTC.

V is TRBV28 and J is TRBJ1-4, with 7 bases that match TRBD1. The J segment lost 8 bases and the V segment lost 2 bases, leaving 2 bases of the junction unmatched. This CDR3 region has 13 residues. Germline-derived CDR1 and CDR2 are MDHEN and SYDVKM. CDR3 protein: CASSLRGREKLFF. The CDR3 DNA reads as TGTGCCAGCAGTTTAAGGGGGCGCGAAAAACTGTTTTTT. Variable domain in full (rest from reference TRBV28 and TRBJ1-4): DVKVTQSSRYLVKRTGEKVFLECVQDMDHENMFWYRQDPGLGLRLIYFSYDVKMKEKGDIPEGYSVSREKKERFSLILESASTNQTSMYLCASSLRGREKLFFGSGTQLSVL.

V and J are TRBV11-2 and TRBJ1-6, with a tentative D call TRBD1 (6 bases). The CDR3 spans 15 residues. V was trimmed by 1 base and J by 5 bases, leaving 9 bases between them. Germline V gives CDR1 SGHAT, CDR2 FQNNGV. The CDR3 protein is CASSLGQGNNSPLHF. The CDR3 DNA reads as TGTGCCAGCAGCTTAGGGCAGGGGAATAATTCACCCCTCCACTTT. The full variable domain, in which reference TRBV11-2 and TRBJ1-6 provide the parts outside the CDR3, is EAGVAQSPRYKIIEKRQSVAFWCNPISGHATLYWYQQILGQGPKLLIQFQNNGVVDDSQLPKDRFSAERLKGVDSTLKIQPAKLEDSAVYLCASSLGQGNNSPLHFGNGTRLTVT.

This clone came up a few times. The chain's CDR3 is CASSERTVLDNQPQHF. CDR3 sequence (DNA): TGTGCCAGCAGTGAACGAACAGTCCTGGATAATCAGCCCCAGCATTTT. The chain uses TRBV6-1 and TRBJ1-5, with unresolved D. The CDR3 has 16 residues. V lost 2 bases and J lost 4, with 15 bases in between. Germline CDR1 MNHNS, CDR2 SASEGT.

The chain links TRBV7-9 to TRBJ2-5; 7 bases match TRBD2. This CDR3 contains 14 residues. CDR1 SEHNR and CDR2 FQNEAQ come from the germline V gene (reference sequence). V gave up 0 bases and J gave up 10 bases; unmatched junction bases: 8. The CDR3, as DNA: TGTGCCAGCAGCTTAGCGTTGGGAGGGAGCAGCCAGTACTTC. Amino acids: CASSLALGGSSQYF.

The rearrangement uses TRBV21-1 and TRBJ1-5; the table gives TRBD1 as D, unverified against the DNA. TRBV21-1 is listed as a pseudogene. CDR3 length: 15 amino acids. The CDR3 bases are TGTGCCAGCAGCATCCCGGGACAGGGGACTCAGCCCCAGCATTTT. Protein: CASSIPGQGTQPQHF.

As to this clone: One junction end does not reproduce the germline sequence, and a read error may be involved. The J gene is TRBJ2-7, the V gene TRBV18, with D tentatively TRBD1 (5 bases). CDR1 KGHSH and CDR2 LQKENI come from the germline V gene. The CDR3 loop spans 13 amino acids. CDR3 in DNA: TGTGCCAGCTCACCGTCGATAGGGGAAGTGGTGTGGTTC. Its protein is CASSPSIGEVVWF.

CDR3: CASLGTGLRDEQFF. DNA of the CDR3: TGTGCCAGCCTGGGGACAGGCCTCAGGGATGAGCAGTTCTTC. This chain connects TRBV28 to TRBJ2-1, with TRBD1 matching over 8 bases. The germline V gene has CDR1 MDHEN and CDR2 SYDVKM. This CDR3 spans 14 amino acids. The V and J ends lost 8 bases and 8 bases, in that order; junction bases with no gene match: 11.

This chain uses TRBV19 with TRBJ2-2, with 8 bases that match TRBD1. CDR1 is LNHDA, CDR2 SQIVND, per germline (reference sequence). The J segment lost 1 base and the V segment lost 6 bases, leaving 1 base of the junction unmatched. This CDR3 comprises 14 residues. The CDR3 DNA follows: TGTGCCAGTAGCGGGACAGGGAACACCGGGGAGCTGTTTTTT. Translated, it gives CASSGTGNTGELFF.

The chain recombines TRBV6-5 with TRBJ2-5; 8 bases map to TRBD1. Gene TRBJ2-7 matches the end of the DNA better, so the J call may be wrong. There are 12 residues in the CDR3. Germline V gene lookup returns CDR1 MNHEY and CDR2 SVGAGI. CDR3 DNA sequence: TGTGCCAGCCGACAGGGGTTAAACGAGCAGTACTTC. Its protein product is CASRQGLNEQYF.

The chain employs TRBV30 and TRBJ1-6; TRBD1 agrees at 7 bases. The CDR3 covers 14 residues. J gave up 5 bases and V 2 bases, and 3 bases lay outside the gene matches. Germline loops: CDR1 GTSNPN, CDR2 SVGIG (reference sequence). The CDR3 DNA reads as TGTGCCTGGAGTAGGGGGCAGGATAATTCACCCCTCCACTTT. Residues: CAWSRGQDNSPLHF.

The genes are TRBV9 and TRBJ2-3, with TRBD2 matching over 12 bases. Germline-derived CDR1 and CDR2 are SGDLS and YYNGEE. This CDR3 spans 16 amino acids. V gave up 0 bases and J gave up 1 base; unmatched junction bases: 0. The CDR3 DNA sequence: TGTGCCAGCAGCGTAGGACTAGCGGGGGGCACAGATACGCAGTATTTT. Translated, it gives CASSVGLAGGTDTQYF.

The J gene is TRBJ2-7, the V gene TRBV5-1, with D maybe TRBD2 (5 bases). The germline V and J ends were trimmed by 4 bases and 5 bases, with 13 bases remaining between them. The CDR3 spans 13 residues. Germline assignment: CDR1 SGHRS and CDR2 YFSETQ. The CDR3 bases are TGCGCCAGCAGCCACGGCGGGCAAAACGAGCAGTACTTC. It is translated as CASSHGGQNEQYF.